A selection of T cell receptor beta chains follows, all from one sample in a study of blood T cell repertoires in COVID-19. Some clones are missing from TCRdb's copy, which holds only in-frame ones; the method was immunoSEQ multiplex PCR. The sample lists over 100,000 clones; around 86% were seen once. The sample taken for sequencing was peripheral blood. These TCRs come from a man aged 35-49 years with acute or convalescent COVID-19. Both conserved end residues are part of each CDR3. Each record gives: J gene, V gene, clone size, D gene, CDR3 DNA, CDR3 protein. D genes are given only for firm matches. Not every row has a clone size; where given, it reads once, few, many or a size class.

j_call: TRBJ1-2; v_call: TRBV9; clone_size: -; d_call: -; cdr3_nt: TGTGCCAGCAGCGTAGGGACAGTCTACAACTATGGCTACACCTTC; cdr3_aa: CASSVGTVYNYGYTF
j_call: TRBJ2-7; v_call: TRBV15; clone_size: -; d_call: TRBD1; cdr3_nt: TGTGCCACCAGCATTACCCAGGGGGCGCGAATCGGCGAGCAGTACTTC; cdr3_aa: CATSITQGARIGEQYF
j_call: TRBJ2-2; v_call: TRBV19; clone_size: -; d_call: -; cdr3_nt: TGTGCCACGTCCCTGGGGGGTTTTGACGGGGAGCTGTTTTTT; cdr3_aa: CATSLGGFDGELFF
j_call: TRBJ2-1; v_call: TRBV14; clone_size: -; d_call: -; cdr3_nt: TGTGCCAGCAGCGCCCGACAGATCAGCTCCTACAATGAGCAGTTCTTC; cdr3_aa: CASSARQISSYNEQFF
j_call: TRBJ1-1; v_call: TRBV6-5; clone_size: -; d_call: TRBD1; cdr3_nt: TGTGCCAGCAGTTACCGACTTACAGGGGGGAACACTGAAGCTTTCTTT; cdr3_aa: CASSYRLTGGNTEAFF
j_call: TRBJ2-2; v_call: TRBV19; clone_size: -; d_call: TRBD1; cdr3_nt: TGTGCCAGTAGCCAGACAGGGGGTCTAACCGGGGAGCTGTTTTTT; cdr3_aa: CASSQTGGLTGELFF
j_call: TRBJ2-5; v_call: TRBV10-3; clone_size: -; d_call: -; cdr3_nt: TGTGCCATCAGCCAGGGGCCGTTGGGAGAGACCCAGTACTTC; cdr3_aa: CAISQGPLGETQYF
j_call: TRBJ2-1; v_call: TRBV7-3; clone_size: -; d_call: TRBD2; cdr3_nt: TGTGCCAGCAGCTTAACGGGTAGCGGGGGCCAGGGGGAGCAGTTCTTC; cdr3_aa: CASSLTGSGGQGEQFF
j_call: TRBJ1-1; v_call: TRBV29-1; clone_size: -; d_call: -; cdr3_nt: TGCAGCGTTTTTCAGAACATGAACACTGAAGCTTTCTTT; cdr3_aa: CSVFQNMNTEAFF
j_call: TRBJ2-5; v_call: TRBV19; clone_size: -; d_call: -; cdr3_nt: TGTGCCAGTAGTATGTTTGACAGTAAAGAGACCCAGTACTTC; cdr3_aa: CASSMFDSKETQYF
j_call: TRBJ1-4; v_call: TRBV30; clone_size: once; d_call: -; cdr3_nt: TGTGCCTGGAGTCCCCCTGGCAGGGTGGGAGAAAAACTGTTTTTT; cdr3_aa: CAWSPPGRVGEKLFF
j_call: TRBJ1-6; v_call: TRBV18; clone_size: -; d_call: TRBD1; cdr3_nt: TGTGCCAGCTCGCCACGGGAGGCCGGGACAGGGGGATCACCCCTCCACTTT; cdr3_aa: CASSPREAGTGGSPLHF
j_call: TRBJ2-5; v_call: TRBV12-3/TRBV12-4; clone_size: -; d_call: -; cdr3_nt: TGTGCCAGCCAGCTAGAGGAAGAGGAGACCCAGTACTTC; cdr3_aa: CASQLEEEETQYF
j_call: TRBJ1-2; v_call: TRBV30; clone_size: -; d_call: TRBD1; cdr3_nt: TGTGCCTGGAGTGAGAGAGGACAGGGCCTGAACTATGGCTACACCTTC; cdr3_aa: CAWSERGQGLNYGYTF
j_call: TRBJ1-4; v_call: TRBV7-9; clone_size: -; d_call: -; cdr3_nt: TGTGCCAGCAGCCCGACCCGGGGGTCTGAAAAACTGTTTTTT; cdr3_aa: CASSPTRGSEKLFF
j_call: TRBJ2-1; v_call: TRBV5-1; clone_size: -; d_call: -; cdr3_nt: TGCGCCAGTTCAGCGGAGCTCTCCTACAATGAGCAGTTCTTC; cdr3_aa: CASSAELSYNEQFF
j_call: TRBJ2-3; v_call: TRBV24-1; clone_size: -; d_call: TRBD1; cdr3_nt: TGTGCCACCAGTCATAAACCGGGACAGGGGAAAGATACGCAGTATTTT; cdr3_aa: CATSHKPGQGKDTQYF
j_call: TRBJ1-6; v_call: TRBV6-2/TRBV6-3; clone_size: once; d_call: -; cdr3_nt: TGTGCCAGCAGCGATCCAGGGGTCAGTACCTATAATTCACCCCTCCACTTT; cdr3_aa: CASSDPGVSTYNSPLHF
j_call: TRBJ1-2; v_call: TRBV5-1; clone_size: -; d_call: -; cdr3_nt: TGCGCCAGCAGCTTGGGGCAGGGGATAAATGGCTACACCTTC; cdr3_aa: CASSLGQGINGYTF
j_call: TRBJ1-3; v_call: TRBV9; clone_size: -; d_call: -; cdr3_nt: TGTGCCAGCAGCGTAGAGGACAGCTCTGGAAACACCATATATTTT; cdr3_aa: CASSVEDSSGNTIYF
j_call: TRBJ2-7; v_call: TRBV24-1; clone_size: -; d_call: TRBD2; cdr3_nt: TGTGCCACCAGTGATCCGACTAGCGGGAGTGGGGAGCAGTACTTC; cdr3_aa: CATSDPTSGSGEQYF
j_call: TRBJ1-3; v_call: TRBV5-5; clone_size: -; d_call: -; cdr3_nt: TGTGCCAGCAGCCCTCCCGGTGCAGGGGCACTGGCTGGAAACACCATATATTTT; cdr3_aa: CASSPPGAGALAGNTIYF
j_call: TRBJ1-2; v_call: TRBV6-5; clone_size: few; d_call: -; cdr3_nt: TGTGCCAGCCAGATAACAGACTATGGCTACACCTTC; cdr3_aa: CASQITDYGYTF
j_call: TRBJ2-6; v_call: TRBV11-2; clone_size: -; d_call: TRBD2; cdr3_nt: TGTGCCAGCAGCCCCAGGACTAGCGGGGAATCTGGGGCCAACGTCCTGACTTTC; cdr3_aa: CASSPRTSGESGANVLTF
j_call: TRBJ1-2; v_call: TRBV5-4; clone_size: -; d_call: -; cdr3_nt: TGTGCCAGCAGCCCAGGGGACTATGGCTACACCTTC; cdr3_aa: CASSPGDYGYTF
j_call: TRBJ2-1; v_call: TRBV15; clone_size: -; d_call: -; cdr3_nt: TGTGCCACCAGCAGCCGCGGTAGGAGTACCGACAATGAGCAGTTCTTC; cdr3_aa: CATSSRGRSTDNEQFF
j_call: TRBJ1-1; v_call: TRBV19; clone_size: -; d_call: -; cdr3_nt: TGTGCCAGTAGGACTAGCGGGCAAAGCACTGAAGCTTTCTTT; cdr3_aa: CASRTSGQSTEAFF
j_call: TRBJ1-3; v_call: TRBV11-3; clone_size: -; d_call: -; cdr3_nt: TGTGCCAGCAGCTTAGCGTCCAGCTCTGGAAACACCATATATTTT; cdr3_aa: CASSLASSSGNTIYF
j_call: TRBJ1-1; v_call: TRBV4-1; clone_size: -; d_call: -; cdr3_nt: TGCGCCAGCAGCCACGCGATATCGCCGGGGGGAGCTTTCTTT; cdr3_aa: CASSHAISPGGAFF
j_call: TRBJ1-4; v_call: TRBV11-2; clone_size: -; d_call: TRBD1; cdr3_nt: TGTGCCAGCAGCTTTAGGGGGACAGCTAATGAAAAACTGTTTTTT; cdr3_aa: CASSFRGTANEKLFF
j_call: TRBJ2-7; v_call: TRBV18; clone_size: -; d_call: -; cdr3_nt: TGTGCCAGCTCACTGGACATCTCCTACGAGCAGTACTTC; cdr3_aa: CASSLDISYEQYF
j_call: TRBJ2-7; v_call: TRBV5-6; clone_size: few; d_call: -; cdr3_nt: TGTGCCAGCAGCCGCCGGGACAAAGGCGAGCAGTACTTC; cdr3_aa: CASSRRDKGEQYF
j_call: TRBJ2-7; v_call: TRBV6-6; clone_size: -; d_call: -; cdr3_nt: TGTGCCAGCAGTTACTCGTTGGAGGGGGCAGGTGAGCAGTACTTC; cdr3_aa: CASSYSLEGAGEQYF
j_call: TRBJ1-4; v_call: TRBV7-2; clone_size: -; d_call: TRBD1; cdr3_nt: TGTGCCAGCAGCCCCCATGGGACAGGGAGCTTCAATGAAAAACTGTTTTTT; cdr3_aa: CASSPHGTGSFNEKLFF
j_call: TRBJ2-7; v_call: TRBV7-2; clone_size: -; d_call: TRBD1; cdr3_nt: TGTGCCAGCAGCCACCGGGACAGGGACCCTATAGTCGAGCAGTACTTC; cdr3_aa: CASSHRDRDPIVEQYF
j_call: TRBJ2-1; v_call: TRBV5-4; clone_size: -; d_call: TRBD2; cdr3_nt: TGTGCCAGCAGCTTGGGACTAGCGGGTTACAATGAGCAGTTCTTC; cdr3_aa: CASSLGLAGYNEQFF